The T cell receptor beta chain described here comes from a study of T cells in Graves' hyperthyroidism and ophthalmopathy. J was trimmed by 7 bases and V by 6 bases; bases with no gene match: 8. Germline values: CDR1 ENHRY, CDR2 SYGVKD. This CDR3 is 14 amino acids long. Overall study results and limits: Researchers found most expanded thyroid clonotypes above 0.001 in blood as well.

A note on this clonotype: Antigen: not known. Possible read error: a much larger clone is one base away.

Using RNA transcripts as the source, TCR beta CDR3 regions were amplified. Primed by the HTBI set, a first-round RT-PCR was run on the TCR CDR3. TCRdb recomputed calls from the multiplex PCR reads with MiXCR, one row per CDR3 protein. This table holds about 520,000 distinct CDR3 sequences, roughly 25% found once. The receptor comes from a woman under 40 with Graves' ophthalmopathy. Input material: blood. The J gene is TRBJ2-5, the V gene TRBV10-3; 10 nucleotides align to TRBD1. CDR3 bases: TGTGCCATCAGCCCCGGGACAGGGGCAGTGACCCAGTACTTC. Protein product: CAISPGTGAVTQYF.